A single sample gave rise to the 13 T cell receptor beta chains below, sequenced in a study of T cell repertoires in cytomegalovirus infection. TCRdb independently ran MiXCR on the reads; one entry per CDR3 protein. The table has around 630,000 distinct CDR3 sequences, approximately 24% seen once. Sequencing was carried out using CD8+ T cells from PBMCs. These receptors came from a human donor in good health (CMV status not recorded). Some clones in this sample may be carry-over from other donors' samples.

The chain employs TRBV10-3 and TRBJ2-3, with 9 bases aligning to TRBD2. The length of the CDR3 is 16 residues. V was clipped by 1 base and J by 10 bases; unmatched bases: 12. Germline values: CDR1 ENHRY, CDR2 SYGVKD. CDR3 DNA sequence: TGTGCCATCAGTGAGTGGCGGGGGGGCCCGTTGAGCGCGCAGTATTTT. Translated, it gives CAISEWRGGPLSAQYF.

At least ten counts were recorded for this clonotype. This rearrangement joins TRBV7-6 to TRBJ2-7, with D tentatively TRBD2 (6 bases). Germline loops: CDR1 SGHVS, CDR2 FNYEAQ. V lost 5 bases and J 3 bases, leaving 20 bases between the germline ends. The CDR3 spans 16 residues. CDR3 nucleotide sequence: TGTGCCAGCAGCCCCCGGGGGTTGGAGGAACTCTACGAGCAGTACGTC. Translated: CASSPRGLEELYEQYV.

The rearrangement uses TRBV6-6 and TRBJ1-2; 7 nucleotides line up with TRBD1. Germline CDR1 and CDR2: MNHNY and SVGAGI (reference sequence). Trimming took 3 bases from V and 7 from J; bases not matched to a gene: 11. CDR3 length equals 15 residues. The CDR3 nucleotides read TGTGCCAGCAGTTATCGCGAGACAGGGTTCGGTGGCTACACCTTC. Translation gives CASSYRETGFGGYTF.

The table lists this clonotype with many counts. The rearrangement uses TRBV7-6 and TRBJ1-1; D uncertain. Trimming left V 2 bases short and J 1 base short, with 8 bases between. Germline assignment: CDR1 SGHVS and CDR2 FNYEAQ. The CDR3 length is 14 residues. DNA for the CDR3: TGTGCCAGCAGCTTATCGGGGAGGAACACTGAAGCTTTCTTT. This encodes CASSLSGRNTEAFF.

This clonotype has ten or more counts. This chain connects TRBV14 to TRBJ1-5; 10 bases are a match to TRBD1. J was trimmed by 11 bases and V by 7 bases; bases with no gene match: 11. This CDR3 spans 14 amino acids. From germline, CDR1 is SGHDN and CDR2 FVKESK. Here the CDR3 DNA reads TGTGCCAGCACCGGACAGGGGGGGCTCTTAGCCCAGCATTTT. Its translation is CASTGQGGLLAQHF.

This clonotype came up a few times. The chain is built from TRBV7-9 and TRBJ1-1; D may be TRBD1 (5 bases). Germline V gives CDR1 SEHNR, CDR2 FQNEAQ (reference sequence). This CDR3 comprises 15 residues. Trimming left V 2 bases short and J 0 bases short, with 10 bases between. The CDR3 nucleotides are TGTGCCAGCAGCTTATTGGGGGTAGTGAACACTGAAGCTTTCTTT. This codes for CASSLLGVVNTEAFF.

The sample holds a few counts of this clonotype. CDR3 sequence reads: CASNPGWGPSYEQYV. CDR3 bases: TGTGCCAGCAACCCCGGTTGGGGGCCGTCCTACGAGCAGTACGTC. The chain uses TRBV2 and TRBJ2-7, with D possibly matching TRBD1 (6 bases). V dropped 7 bases and J dropped 1 base, with 17 bases sitting between them. This CDR3 is built from 15 residues. CDR1 and CDR2 from the germline V gene are SNHLY and FYNNEI.

The chain couples TRBV29-1 to TRBJ1-1, with TRBD1 identical over 7 bases. This CDR3 region has 13 residues. The junction had 7 bases not matched to a gene; V was cut back by 8 bases and J by 1 base. Per the germline V gene, CDR1 is SQVTM and CDR2 is ANQGSEA. For the CDR3, the DNA is TGCAGCCCAGGGGGTTTCCCGAACACTGAAGCTTTCTTT. It yields the protein CSPGGFPNTEAFF.

This clonotype was counted a few times. This rearrangement joins TRBV3-1 to TRBJ2-6; TRBD2 agrees at 9 bases. CDR1 LGHDT and CDR2 YNNKEL come from the germline V gene (reference sequence). With V trimmed by 1 base and J by 2 bases, 21 bases remained unmatched. The CDR3 runs to 23 residues. For the CDR3, the DNA is TGTGCCAGCAGCCAAGTCGGGCCGGGACTAGCAGTGATCGAACTTACTGGGGCCAACGTCCTGACTTTC. It encodes CASSQVGPGLAVIELTGANVLTF.

With regard to this clonotype: An end of the junction does not agree with germline; a read error may underlie this. This chain connects TRBV12-3 or TRBV12-4 to TRBJ2-3, with 10 nucleotides matching TRBD2. There are 16 residues in the CDR3. DNA for the CDR3: TGTGTCAGCAGCCCTTTAGCGGGGGGACTCGGAGATACGCAGTATTTT. It is translated as CVSSPLAGGLGDTQYF.

This clonotype was seen many times. The rearrangement uses TRBV7-2 and TRBJ2-1; possible D gene TRBD1, 5 bases. Germline V gene sequence: CDR1 SGHTA, CDR2 FQGNSA. The CDR3 runs to 17 residues. With 5 bases removed from V and 0 bases from J, the gap between germline ends came to 17 bases. The CDR3: CASSPNRSMSSYNEQFF. CDR3 DNA sequence: TGTGCCAGCAGCCCAAACAGGTCGATGAGCTCCTACAATGAGCAGTTCTTC.

The genes are TRBV2 and TRBJ2-2; TRBD2 matches 8 bases. From germline, CDR1 is SNHLY and CDR2 FYNNEI. This CDR3 comprises 15 residues. V lost 5 bases and J lost 4; bases outside the gene matches: 6. The CDR3 region has the DNA TGTGCCAGCAGTAGACCGGGGGGGCCCACCGGGGAGCTGTTTTTT. It encodes CASSRPGGPTGELFF. Using reference TRBV2 and TRBJ2-2 for the parts outside the CDR3, the full variable domain is EPEVTQTPSHQVTQMGQEVILRCVPISNHLYFYWYRQILGQKVEFLVSFYNNEISEKSEIFDDQFSVERPDGSNFTLKIRSTKLEDSAMYFCASSRPGGPTGELFFGEGSRLTVL.

V usage is TRBV4-1 and J usage is TRBJ1-1; D call uncertain. Trimming left V 0 bases short and J 1 base short, with 9 bases between. The germline V gene has CDR1 MGHRA and CDR2 YSYEKL. This CDR3 spans 15 amino acids. CDR3 sequence: CASSQEYSSNTEAFF. CDR3 DNA sequence: TGCGCCAGCAGCCAAGAATACTCGTCGAACACTGAAGCTTTCTTT.